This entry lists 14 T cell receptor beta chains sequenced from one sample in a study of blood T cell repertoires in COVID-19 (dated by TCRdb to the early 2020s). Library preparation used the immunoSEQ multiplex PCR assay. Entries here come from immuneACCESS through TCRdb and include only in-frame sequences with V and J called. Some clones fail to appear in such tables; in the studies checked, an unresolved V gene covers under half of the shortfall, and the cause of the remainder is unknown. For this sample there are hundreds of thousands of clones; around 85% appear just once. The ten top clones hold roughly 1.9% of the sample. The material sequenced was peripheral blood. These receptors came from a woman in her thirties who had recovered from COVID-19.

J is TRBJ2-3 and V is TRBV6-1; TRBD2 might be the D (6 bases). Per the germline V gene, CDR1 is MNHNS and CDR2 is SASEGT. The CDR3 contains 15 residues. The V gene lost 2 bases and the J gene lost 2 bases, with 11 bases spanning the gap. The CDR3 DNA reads TGTGCCAGCAGTGAACGGGGGTCTGTCACAGATACGCAGTATTTT. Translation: CASSERGSVTDTQYF.

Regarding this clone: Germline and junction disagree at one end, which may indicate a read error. Here the CDR3 reads CASSNGQEPTTDTQYF. DNA of the CDR3: TGTGCTAGCAGCAATGGACAGGAACCCACCACAGATACGCAGTATTTT. The rearrangement joins TRBV7-7 to TRBJ2-3; 7 nucleotides line up with TRBD1. CDR3 length equals 16 residues. Germline values: CDR1 SSHAT, CDR2 FNYEAQ (reference sequence).

CDR3 DNA: TGTGCTAGTGGTTTGGTAGGGGGTACAGATACGCAGTATTTT. It yields the protein CASGLVGGTDTQYF. The chain links TRBV12-5 to TRBJ2-3; weak D call: TRBD1 (6 bases). CDR1 and CDR2 from the germline V gene are LGHNT and FRNRAP. The CDR3 consists of 14 residues. Trimming removed 0 bases at V and 3 bases at J, with 7 bases between.

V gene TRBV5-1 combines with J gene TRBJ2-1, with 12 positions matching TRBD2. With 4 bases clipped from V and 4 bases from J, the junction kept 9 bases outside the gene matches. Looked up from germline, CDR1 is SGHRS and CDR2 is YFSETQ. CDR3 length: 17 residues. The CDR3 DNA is TGCGCCAGCAGCCCCCAGACTAGCGGGGGACCTTACAATGAGCAGTTCTTC. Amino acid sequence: CASSPQTSGGPYNEQFF.

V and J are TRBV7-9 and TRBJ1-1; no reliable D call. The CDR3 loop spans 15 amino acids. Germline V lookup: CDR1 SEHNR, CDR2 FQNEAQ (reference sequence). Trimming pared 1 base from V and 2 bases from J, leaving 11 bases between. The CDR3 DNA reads TGTGCCAGCAGCTTAGGTGGAGGGATAAACACTGAAGCTTTCTTT. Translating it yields CASSLGGGINTEAFF.

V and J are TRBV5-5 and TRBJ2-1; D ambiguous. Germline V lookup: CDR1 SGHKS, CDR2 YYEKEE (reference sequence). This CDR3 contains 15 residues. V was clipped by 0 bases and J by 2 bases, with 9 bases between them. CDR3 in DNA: TGTGCCAGCAGCTTGGATGCAGGTCCCTACAATGAGCAGTTCTTC. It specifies CASSLDAGPYNEQFF.

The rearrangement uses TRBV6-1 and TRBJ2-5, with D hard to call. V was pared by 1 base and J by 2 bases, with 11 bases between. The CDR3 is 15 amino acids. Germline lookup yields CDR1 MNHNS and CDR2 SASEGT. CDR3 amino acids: CASSEGWQIQETQYF. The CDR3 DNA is TGTGCCAGCAGTGAAGGGTGGCAGATACAAGAGACCCAGTACTTC.

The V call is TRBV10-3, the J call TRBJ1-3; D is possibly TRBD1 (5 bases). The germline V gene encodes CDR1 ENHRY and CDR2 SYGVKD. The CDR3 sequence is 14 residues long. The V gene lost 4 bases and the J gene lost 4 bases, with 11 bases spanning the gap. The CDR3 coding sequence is TGTGCCATCAGTGTCCAGGGAGGGGGAAACACCATATATTTT. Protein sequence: CAISVQGGGNTIYF.

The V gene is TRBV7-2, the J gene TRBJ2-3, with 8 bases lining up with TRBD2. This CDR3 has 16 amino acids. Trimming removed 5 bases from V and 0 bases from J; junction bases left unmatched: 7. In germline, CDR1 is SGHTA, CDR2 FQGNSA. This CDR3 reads CASSVGGAPSTDTQYF. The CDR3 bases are TGTGCCAGCAGCGTCGGGGGGGCCCCAAGCACAGATACGCAGTATTTT. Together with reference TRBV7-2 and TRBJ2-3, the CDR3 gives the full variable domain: GAGVSQSPSNKVTEKGKDVELRCDPISGHTALYWYRQSLGQGLEFLIYFQGNSAPDKSGLPSDRFSAERTGGSVSTLTIQRTQQEDSAVYLCASSVGGAPSTDTQYFGPGTRLTVL.

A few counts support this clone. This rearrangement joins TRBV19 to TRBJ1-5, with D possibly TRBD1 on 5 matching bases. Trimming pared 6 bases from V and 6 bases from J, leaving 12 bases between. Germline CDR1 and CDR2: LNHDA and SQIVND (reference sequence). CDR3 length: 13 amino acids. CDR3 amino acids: CASSLNRFQPQHF. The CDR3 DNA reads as TGTGCCAGTAGCCTTAACAGGTTTCAGCCCCAGCATTTT.

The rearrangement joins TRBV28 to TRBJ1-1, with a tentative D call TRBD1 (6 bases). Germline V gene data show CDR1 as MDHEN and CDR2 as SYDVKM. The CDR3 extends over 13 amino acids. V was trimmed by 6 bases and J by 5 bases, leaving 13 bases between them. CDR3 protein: CASRLQGGTEAFF. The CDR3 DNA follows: TGTGCCAGCAGGTTACAAGGGGGAACTGAAGCTTTCTTT.

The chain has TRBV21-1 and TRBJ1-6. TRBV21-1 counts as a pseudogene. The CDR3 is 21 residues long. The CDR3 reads CASSTPRGTDTRSSYNSPLHF. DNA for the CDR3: TGTGCCAGCAGCACCCCAAGAGGGACTGATACCAGGAGCTCCTATAATTCACCCCTCCACTTT.

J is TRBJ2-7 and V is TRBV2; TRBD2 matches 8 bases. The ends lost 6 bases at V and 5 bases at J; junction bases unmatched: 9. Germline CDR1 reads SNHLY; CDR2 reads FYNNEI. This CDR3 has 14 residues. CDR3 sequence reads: CASSGTSLADEQYF. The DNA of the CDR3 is TGTGCCAGCAGCGGGACTAGTCTCGCCGACGAGCAGTACTTC.

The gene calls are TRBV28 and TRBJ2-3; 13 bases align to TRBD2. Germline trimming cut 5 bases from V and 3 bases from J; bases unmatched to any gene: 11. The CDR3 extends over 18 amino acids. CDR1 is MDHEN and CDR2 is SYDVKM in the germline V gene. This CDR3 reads CASSLRLGLAGVTDTQYF. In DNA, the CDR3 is TGTGCCAGCAGTCTCAGACTTGGACTAGCGGGAGTGACAGATACGCAGTATTTT.